Listed below are T cell receptor beta chains from one sample, sequenced in a study of T cell responses to AZD1222 COVID-19 vaccine. Using immunoSEQ multiplex PCR, the repertoire was profiled, and TCRdb retains in-frame clones only, with some absent. The sample carries 95,000 to 100,000 clones, roughly 87% recorded once. The sequencing here drew on peripheral blood, taken on day 0 of AZD1222 vaccination. These receptors all come from an adult in good health. CDR3s include the opening cysteine and the closing phenylalanine or tryptophan. Fields, in order: V gene, clone size, CDR3 length, CDR3 protein. Clone size is shown for a subset of rows, as once, few, many or a class of expanded clone.

v_gene: TRBV30; abundance: NA; len: 15; CDR3aa: CAWSVSGLGVNGYTF
v_gene: TRBV3-1/TRBV3-2; abundance: NA; len: 14; CDR3aa: CASSQDLLGAQLFF
v_gene: TRBV29-1; abundance: NA; len: 13; CDR3aa: CSVSVGGDNEQFF
v_gene: TRBV24-1; abundance: NA; len: 12; CDR3aa: CATSGTGQPQHF
v_gene: TRBV30; abundance: NA; len: 13; CDR3aa: CAWSVKGAHGYTF
v_gene: TRBV5-5; abundance: NA; len: 15; CDR3aa: CASSPGQGGNQPQHF
v_gene: TRBV7-8; abundance: NA; len: 14; CDR3aa: CASSSTFRKPEYTF
v_gene: TRBV12-3/TRBV12-4; abundance: NA; len: 12; CDR3aa: CASKAGGDEQYF
v_gene: TRBV3-1/TRBV3-2; abundance: NA; len: 13; CDR3aa: CASSHRGGDTQYF
v_gene: TRBV3-1/TRBV3-2; abundance: NA; len: 12; CDR3aa: CASSTQSTGYTF
v_gene: TRBV29-1; abundance: once; len: 16; CDR3aa: CSAITHRGPWANVLTF
v_gene: TRBV6-1; abundance: once; len: 16; CDR3aa: CASSGAETQSYNEQFF
v_gene: TRBV5-4; abundance: NA; len: 15; CDR3aa: CASSLGTGGYNEQFF
v_gene: TRBV3-1/TRBV3-2; abundance: NA; len: 13; CDR3aa: CASSQARNTEAFF
v_gene: TRBV29-1; abundance: NA; len: 11; CDR3aa: CSVGQGEKLFF
v_gene: TRBV19; abundance: NA; len: 11; CDR3aa: CASSSRETQYF
v_gene: TRBV19; abundance: NA; len: 17; CDR3aa: CASSYRPAGNSNQPQHF
v_gene: TRBV5-4; abundance: NA; len: 13; CDR3aa: CASSLDGNYGYTF
v_gene: TRBV28; abundance: NA; len: 15; CDR3aa: CASPPGGMFTDTQYF
v_gene: TRBV7-6; abundance: NA; len: 15; CDR3aa: CASSLQGDGKETQYF
v_gene: TRBV27; abundance: NA; len: 13; CDR3aa: CASSLTPNQPQHF
v_gene: TRBV9; abundance: NA; len: 15; CDR3aa: CASSVDGTNTGELFF
v_gene: TRBV10-2; abundance: NA; len: 17; CDR3aa: CASSALLTSLSSYEQYF
v_gene: TRBV25-1; abundance: NA; len: 14; CDR3aa: CASSGQGSRYEQYF
v_gene: TRBV4-2; abundance: NA; len: 17; CDR3aa: CASSQVRGQGTGEKLFF
v_gene: TRBV2; abundance: NA; len: 13; CDR3aa: CASEKAYNSPLHF
v_gene: TRBV27; abundance: once; len: 14; CDR3aa: CASKQAGGTGELFF
v_gene: TRBV5-1; abundance: NA; len: 14; CDR3aa: CASSLDGGVSPLHF
v_gene: TRBV5-8; abundance: NA; len: 11; CDR3aa: CASSAGQPQHF
v_gene: TRBV5-4; abundance: NA; len: 15; CDR3aa: CASSAYSPNTGELFF
v_gene: TRBV19; abundance: NA; len: 14; CDR3aa: CATRRVGGNQPQHF
v_gene: TRBV9; abundance: NA; len: 18; CDR3aa: CASSVGQGPWSGSYEQYF
v_gene: TRBV6-5; abundance: NA; len: 15; CDR3aa: CASSDLLRTGGPQHF
v_gene: TRBV6-5; abundance: NA; len: 14; CDR3aa: CASSPPGSVQPQHF
v_gene: TRBV9; abundance: few; len: 14; CDR3aa: CASSLGQGGTEAFF
v_gene: TRBV28; abundance: NA; len: 14; CDR3aa: CASSLLTGQREQYF
v_gene: TRBV6-5; abundance: many; len: 12; CDR3aa: CASSYSASEQYF
v_gene: TRBV29-1; abundance: NA; len: 14; CDR3aa: CSVQGTPHGLGYTF
v_gene: TRBV25-1; abundance: once; len: 14; CDR3aa: CASSDPLSTDTQYF
v_gene: TRBV19; abundance: NA; len: 13; CDR3aa: CASLGQANEKLFF
v_gene: TRBV30; abundance: NA; len: 13; CDR3aa: CACAPGGVTEAFF
v_gene: TRBV7-7; abundance: NA; len: 18; CDR3aa: CASSPYFSGQGKGNTQYF
v_gene: TRBV10-3; abundance: NA; len: 13; CDR3aa: CAISESIENTIYF
v_gene: TRBV6-1; abundance: NA; len: 13; CDR3aa: CASSEVRGGEQYF
v_gene: TRBV24-1; abundance: NA; len: 16; CDR3aa: CATSATSGRGDYEQYF
v_gene: TRBV4-1; abundance: NA; len: 16; CDR3aa: CASSQVEQASFYEQYF
v_gene: TRBV3-1/TRBV3-2; abundance: NA; len: 15; CDR3aa: CASSQGFGTSDEQFF
v_gene: TRBV7-9; abundance: NA; len: 15; CDR3aa: CASSLEPGADNEQFF
v_gene: TRBV3-1/TRBV3-2; abundance: NA; len: 14; CDR3aa: CASSGSYSNQPQHF
v_gene: TRBV6-1; abundance: NA; len: 15; CDR3aa: CASSEGVGVGEKLFF
v_gene: TRBV3-1/TRBV3-2; abundance: NA; len: 14; CDR3aa: CASSPTAGLREQYF
v_gene: TRBV25-1; abundance: NA; len: 17; CDR3aa: CASSAASGVSSYNEQFF
v_gene: TRBV4-1; abundance: NA; len: 18; CDR3aa: CASSQDWGLAGEYNEQFF